This TCR beta chain was obtained from a study of cytomegalovirus exposure and HLA in healthy donors. Findings and caveats of the study: Only CMV serostatus was available as immune exposure information.

Trimming cost V 6 bases and J 4 bases; bases outside gene matches: 4. Germline loops: CDR1 MNHEY, CDR2 SVGAGI. The CDR3 has 13 amino acids. Comment on this clone: Its matching antigen is unknown.

In the PCR, 60 Vbeta and 13 Jbeta primers were used. Repertoires were generated with immunoSEQ multiplex PCR, while TCRdb's copy carries only in-frame clones and drops some. Found here are 100,000 to 130,000 clones, over 70% of them singletons; the top ten hold around 2.1%. The material sequenced was PBMCs. The genes are TRBV6-5 and TRBJ1-2; 8 bases fit TRBD1. This receptor was identified in a man under 40 in good health and CMV-seronegative. CDR3 protein: CASRTTGAYGYTF. The CDR3 DNA reads TGTGCCAGCAGAACGACAGGGGCCTATGGCTACACCTTC.